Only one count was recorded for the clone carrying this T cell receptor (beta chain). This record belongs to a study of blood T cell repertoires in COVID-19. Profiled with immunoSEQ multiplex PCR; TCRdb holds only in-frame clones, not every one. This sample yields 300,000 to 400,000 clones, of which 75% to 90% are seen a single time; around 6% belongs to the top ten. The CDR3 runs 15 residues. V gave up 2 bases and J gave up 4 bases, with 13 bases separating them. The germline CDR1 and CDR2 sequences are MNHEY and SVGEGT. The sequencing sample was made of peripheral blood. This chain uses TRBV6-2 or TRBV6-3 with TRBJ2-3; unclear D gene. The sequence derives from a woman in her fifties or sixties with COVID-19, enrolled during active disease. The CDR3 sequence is CASSYMSVGPDTQYF. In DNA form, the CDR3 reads TGTGCCAGCAGTTACATGTCGGTTGGGCCAGATACGCAGTATTTT.